One and the same sample provided the 25 T cell receptor beta chains below, sequenced in a study of blood T cell repertoires in COVID-19. This table comes from immunoSEQ multiplex PCR, and its TCRdb copy is limited to in-frame clones, with some not included. This table holds hundreds of thousands of clones, around 90% found once. Sequencing input: peripheral blood. These receptors all come from a woman in her twenties or thirties with acute or convalescent COVID-19.

The V gene is TRBV11-2, the J gene TRBJ1-6; TRBD1 might be the D (6 bases). Trimming removed 5 bases at V and 10 bases at J, with 9 bases between. CDR1 is SGHAT, CDR2 FQNNGV, per germline. The length of the CDR3 is 12 residues. The CDR3 sequence is CASSHRDSPLHF. The CDR3 region has the DNA TGTGCCAGCAGCCACAGGGACTCACCCCTCCACTTT.

The chain is built from TRBV2 and TRBJ2-3, with TRBD2 as a possible D gene (5 bases). V was cut by 4 bases and J by 10 bases, with 9 bases left in between. The CDR3 contains 11 residues. Germline-derived CDR1 and CDR2 are SNHLY and FYNNEI. The CDR3 DNA follows: TGTGCCAGCAGTGTAAGCGGAGCGCAGTATTTT. Translating gives CASSVSGAQYF. The full variable domain, completed using reference TRBV2 and TRBJ2-3, is EPEVTQTPSHQVTQMGQEVILRCVPISNHLYFYWYRQILGQKVEFLVSFYNNEISEKSEIFDDQFSVERPDGSNFTLKIRSTKLEDSAMYFCASSVSGAQYFGPGTRLTVL.

The chain combines TRBV12-3 or TRBV12-4 with TRBJ1-1, with D unresolved. The CDR3 covers 12 residues. The ends were cut back, 5 bases at V and 7 bases at J, with 11 bases in the middle. The CDR3 DNA reads TGTGCCAGCAGTACGGCCGGGAATGAAGCTTTCTTT. Translating gives CASSTAGNEAFF.

V and J are TRBV24-1 and TRBJ1-4; D unresolved. Trimming removed 7 bases from V and 0 bases from J, with 14 bases in between. The CDR3 has 16 amino acids. The germline CDR1 and CDR2 sequences are KGHDR and SFDVKD. The DNA of the CDR3 is TGTGCCACCAGGGTTAAAAACAGTGCAACTAATGAAAAACTGTTTTTT. Its translation is CATRVKNSATNEKLFF.

V and J are TRBV9 and TRBJ1-2, with TRBD1 matching 7 bases. Germline lookup yields CDR1 SGDLS and CDR2 YYNGEE. Trimming at V came to 4 bases and at J to 1 base, leaving 10 bases not matched to a gene. The length of the CDR3 is 16 residues. CDR3 sequence (DNA): TGTGCCAGCAGCCTAGGGATGGGACAGATTAACTATGGCTACACCTTC. This translates into CASSLGMGQINYGYTF.

This clone occurred a few times. The J gene is TRBJ2-3, the V gene TRBV13; the match to TRBD2 covers 10 bases. The V and J ends lost 4 bases and 4 bases, in that order; junction bases with no gene match: 8. There are 16 residues in the CDR3. The germline gives CDR1 PRHDT, CDR2 FYEKMQ (reference sequence). As DNA, the CDR3 is TGTGCCAGCAGCTATCGCAGCGGGAGGGCCCCAGATACGCAGTATTTT. Its protein is CASSYRSGRAPDTQYF.

J is TRBJ1-6 and V is TRBV9; 8 bases match TRBD1. The CDR3 has 15 residues. Germline V gene lookup returns CDR1 SGDLS and CDR2 YYNGEE. The J segment lost 8 bases and the V segment lost 3 bases, leaving 7 bases of the junction unmatched. CDR3 in DNA: TGTGCCAGCAGCGCAAAGGGACAGGCTGATTCACCCCTCCACTTT. It translates to CASSAKGQADSPLHF.

In this sample, this clone turned up a few times. The chain carries TRBV6-4 and TRBJ2-1, with 11 bases that match TRBD2. The CDR3 loop spans 15 amino acids. Trimming cost V 1 base and J 5 bases; bases outside gene matches: 1. Per germline, CDR1 MRHNA and CDR2 SNTAGT. The CDR3 is CASSDLAGGNNEQFF. CDR3 DNA: TGTGCCAGCAGTGACTTAGCGGGAGGGAACAATGAGCAGTTCTTC.

V and J are TRBV19 and TRBJ2-5; perhaps TRBD2 as D (6 bases). Germline CDR1 LNHDA, CDR2 SQIVND (reference sequence). The CDR3 loop spans 15 amino acids. V lost 1 base and J lost 5, with 14 bases in between. CDR3 nucleotide sequence: TGTGCCAGTAGTATAGCATCCGGGGCGGGGGAGACCCAGTACTTC. Encoded protein: CASSIASGAGETQYF.

This clone was seen only a few times. This chain connects TRBV27 to TRBJ2-1, with 7 bases that match TRBD2. The CDR3 is made up of 16 amino acids. Looked up from germline, CDR1 is MNHEY and CDR2 is SMNVEV (reference sequence). With 7 bases clipped from V and 3 bases from J, the junction kept 12 bases outside the gene matches. The CDR3 sequence: CASTDRRPSGYNEQFF. The CDR3 bases are TGTGCCAGCACCGACCGTAGGCCTAGCGGCTACAATGAGCAGTTCTTC.

This chain joins TRBV3-1 (or the pseudogene TRBV3-2) and TRBJ2-1; the D gene is possibly TRBD2 (5 bases). The CDR3 runs to 17 residues. Trimming removed 0 bases from V and 1 base from J, with 13 bases in between. The germline V gene encodes CDR1 LGHDT and CDR2 YNNKEL (reference sequence). DNA for the CDR3: TGTGCCAGCAGCCAAGATGGTCGAGGGCGGTCCTACAATGAGCAGTTCTTC. Translated, it gives CASSQDGRGRSYNEQFF.

The rearrangement joins TRBV5-6 to TRBJ1-4; perhaps TRBD1 as D (5 bases). The CDR3 consists of 14 residues. V was shortened by 0 bases and J by 3 bases, with 6 bases between the two germline ends. CDR1 and CDR2 (germline): SGHDT, YYEEEE. DNA for the CDR3: TGTGCCAGCAGCTTGGAGACAGCTAATGAAAAACTGTTTTTT. Translation gives CASSLETANEKLFF. Full variable domain (missing parts from reference TRBV5-6 and TRBJ1-4): DAGVTQSPTHLIKTRGQQVTLRCSPKSGHDTVSWYQQALGQGPQFIFQYYEEEERQRGNFPDRFSGHQFPNYSSELNVNALLLGDSALYLCASSLETANEKLFFGSGTQLSVL.

This clone was seen more than once but under ten times. The chain employs TRBV7-9 and TRBJ2-1; D perhaps matches TRBD1 (5 bases). The CDR3 has 10 residues. Trimming removed 8 bases at V and 9 bases at J, with 8 bases between. The V gene's germline CDR1 is SEHNR and CDR2 FQNEAQ (reference sequence). This chain's CDR3 is CASSQGEQFF. The CDR3 DNA is TGTGCCAGCTCTCAGGGTGAGCAGTTCTTC.

V gene TRBV30 combines with J gene TRBJ1-1; D remains unclear. The V gene lost 3 bases and the J gene lost 0 bases, with 11 bases spanning the gap. This CDR3 contains 14 residues. Germline CDR1 and CDR2: GTSNPN and SVGIG (reference sequence). The CDR3 DNA reads as TGTGCCTGGAGGTTGGCTTGGTTGAACACTGAAGCTTTCTTT. Translating it yields CAWRLAWLNTEAFF.

This clone came up once. The genes are TRBV9 and TRBJ1-6, with TRBD1 identical over 8 bases. The V gene's germline CDR1 is SGDLS and CDR2 YYNGEE. CDR3 length: 14 amino acids. With 7 bases clipped from V and 7 bases from J, the junction kept 7 bases outside the gene matches. DNA of the CDR3: TGTGCCAGCGCCCGAGCAGGGGGCAATTCACCCCTCCACTTT. Its translation is CASARAGGNSPLHF.

V gene TRBV29-1 combines with J gene TRBJ2-7; 14 bases are a match to TRBD2. The CDR3 has 15 residues. With 6 bases clipped from V and 2 bases from J, the junction kept 6 bases outside the gene matches. Germline V gene sequence: CDR1 SQVTM, CDR2 ANQGSEA. DNA for the CDR3: TGCAGCGTATCTGGGACTAGCGGGAGTACCTACGAGCAGTACTTC. This encodes CSVSGTSGSTYEQYF.

The chain has TRBV6-5 and TRBJ2-2; 11 positions match TRBD2. This CDR3 has 15 residues. V trimming: 6 bases; J trimming: 3 bases; junction bases outside the gene matches: 3. CDR1 and CDR2 from the germline V gene are MNHEY and SVGAGI. The DNA for the CDR3 is TGTGCCAGCAGCGCACTAGCGGGAGACACCGGGGAGCTGTTTTTT. As protein: CASSALAGDTGELFF.

The gene calls are TRBV16 and TRBJ1-6; 7 bases match TRBD1. The CDR3 has 15 residues. Germline-derived CDR1 and CDR2 are KGHSY and FQNENV. V gave up 6 bases and J gave up 8 bases; unmatched junction bases: 10. CDR3 in DNA: TGTGCCAGCAGACATCCGAGACAGGGATATTCACCCCTCCACTTT. It is translated as CASRHPRQGYSPLHF.

V gene TRBV10-2 combines with J gene TRBJ2-7; 7 nucleotides agree with TRBD1. Germline-derived CDR1 and CDR2 are WSHSY and SAAADI. Germline trimming cut 4 bases from V and 6 bases from J; bases unmatched to any gene: 6. There are 13 residues in the CDR3. The CDR3 here is CASSVKGAGEQYF. The CDR3 DNA is TGCGCCAGCAGTGTAAAGGGGGCGGGCGAGCAGTACTTC.

This clone was detected only a few times. The chain is built from TRBV3-1 (or the pseudogene TRBV3-2) and TRBJ2-1; D gene uncertain. This CDR3 is built from 11 residues. The V end was cut by 6 bases, the J end by 7 bases, with 7 bases between. Germline V gene sequence: CDR1 LGHDT, CDR2 YNNKEL (reference sequence). CDR3 bases: TGTGCCAGCAGGAGGAAAAATGAGCAGTTCTTC. Its translation: CASRRKNEQFF.

The chain recombines TRBV18 with TRBJ1-3; D is unresolved. The CDR3 loop spans 14 amino acids. Looked up from germline, CDR1 is KGHSH and CDR2 is LQKENI. Trimming took off 3 bases at V and 0 bases at J, with 6 bases between the two ends. The CDR3 sequence is CASSPGSSGNTIYF. In DNA form, the CDR3 reads TGTGCCAGCTCACCCGGGTCCTCTGGAAACACCATATATTTT.

The chain is built from TRBV19 and TRBJ1-4, with TRBD1 as a possible D gene (5 bases). Trimming shortened V by 10 bases and J by 5 bases, and 17 bases separated the two germline ends. The germline CDR1 and CDR2 sequences are LNHDA and SQIVND (reference sequence). This CDR3 has 14 residues. CDR3 in amino acids: CANRGGVLNEKLFF. In DNA form, the CDR3 reads TGTGCCAACCGGGGGGGGGTATTGAATGAAAAACTGTTTTTT.

V usage is TRBV21-1 and J usage is TRBJ2-2; the table assigns TRBD1, which was not confirmed against the DNA. TRBV21-1 is an annotated pseudogene. This CDR3 contains 17 residues. In nucleotides, the CDR3 is TGTGCCAGCAGCAATAGGAGGGGACAGGGTACGACCGGGGAGCTGTTTTTT. This translates into CASSNRRGQGTTGELFF.

The J gene is TRBJ2-7, the V gene TRBV29-1, with D tentatively TRBD1 (6 bases). The CDR3 runs 12 residues. Trimming stripped 8 bases from V and 4 bases from J, with 15 bases between. Germline assignment: CDR1 SQVTM and CDR2 ANQGSEA. CDR3 in amino acids: CSYRDTRYEQYF. The CDR3 DNA is TGCAGCTACCGGGACACTAGGTACGAGCAGTACTTC.

This clone has a count of ten or more. The chain carries TRBV5-6 and TRBJ2-7; TRBD2 agrees at 11 bases. Germline CDR1 reads SGHDT; CDR2 reads YYEEEE. The junction had 10 bases not matched to a gene; V was cut back by 1 base and J by 7 bases. The CDR3 covers 16 residues. The CDR3: CASSLRVAGGPKEQYF. The CDR3 region has the DNA TGTGCCAGCAGCTTGAGGGTAGCGGGAGGGCCGAAAGAGCAGTACTTC.